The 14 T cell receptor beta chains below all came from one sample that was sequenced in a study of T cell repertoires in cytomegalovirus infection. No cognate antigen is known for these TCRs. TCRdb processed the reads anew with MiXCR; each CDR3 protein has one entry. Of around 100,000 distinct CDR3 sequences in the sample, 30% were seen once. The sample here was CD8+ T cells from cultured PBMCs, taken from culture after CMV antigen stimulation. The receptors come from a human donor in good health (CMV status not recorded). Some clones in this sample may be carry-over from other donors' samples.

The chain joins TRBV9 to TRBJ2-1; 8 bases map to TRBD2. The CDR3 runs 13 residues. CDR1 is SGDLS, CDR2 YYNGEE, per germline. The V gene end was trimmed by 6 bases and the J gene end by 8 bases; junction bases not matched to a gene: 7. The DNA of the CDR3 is TGTGCCAGCAACCGGGGGGGGGCTTATGAGCAGTTCTTC. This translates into CASNRGGAYEQFF.

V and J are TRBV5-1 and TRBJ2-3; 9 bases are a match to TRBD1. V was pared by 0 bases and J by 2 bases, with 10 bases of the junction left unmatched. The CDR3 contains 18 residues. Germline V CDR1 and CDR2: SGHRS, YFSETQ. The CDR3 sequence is CASSLGQGVSTYTDTQYF. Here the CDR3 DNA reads TGCGCCAGCAGCTTGGGACAGGGGGTATCCACTTACACAGATACGCAGTATTTT. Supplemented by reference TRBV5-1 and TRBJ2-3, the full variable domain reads KAGVTQTPRYLIKTRGQQVTLSCSPISGHRSVSWYQQTPGQGLQFLFEYFSETQRNKGNFPGRFSGRQFSNSRSEMNVSTLELGDSALYLCASSLGQGVSTYTDTQYFGPGTRLTVL.

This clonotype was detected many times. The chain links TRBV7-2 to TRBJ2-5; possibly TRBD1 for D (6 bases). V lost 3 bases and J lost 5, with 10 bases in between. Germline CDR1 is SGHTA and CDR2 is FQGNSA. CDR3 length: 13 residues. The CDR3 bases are TGTGCCAGCAGCTTCAGGGGTGTGGAGACCCAGTACTTC. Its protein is CASSFRGVETQYF.

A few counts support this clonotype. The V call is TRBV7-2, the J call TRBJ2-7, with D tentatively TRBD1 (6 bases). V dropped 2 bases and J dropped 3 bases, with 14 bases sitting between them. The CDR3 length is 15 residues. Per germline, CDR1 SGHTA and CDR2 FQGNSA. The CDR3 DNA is TGTGCCAGCAGCTTAAGTGGCAGGGGAGTCTACGAGCAGTACTTC. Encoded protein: CASSLSGRGVYEQYF.

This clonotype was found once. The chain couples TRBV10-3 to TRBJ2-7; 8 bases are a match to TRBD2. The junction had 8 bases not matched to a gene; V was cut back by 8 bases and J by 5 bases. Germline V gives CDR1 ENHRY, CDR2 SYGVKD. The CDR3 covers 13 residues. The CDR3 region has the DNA TGTGCCATCGGTTTGGGACTAGGAAACGAGCAGTACTTC. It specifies CAIGLGLGNEQYF.

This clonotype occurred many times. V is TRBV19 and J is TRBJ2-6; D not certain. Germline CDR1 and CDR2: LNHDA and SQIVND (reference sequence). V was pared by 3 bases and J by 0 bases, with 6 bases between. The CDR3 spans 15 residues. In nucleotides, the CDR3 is TGTGCCAGTAGTATTTCCCCCTCTGGGGCCAACGTCCTGACTTTC. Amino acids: CASSISPSGANVLTF.

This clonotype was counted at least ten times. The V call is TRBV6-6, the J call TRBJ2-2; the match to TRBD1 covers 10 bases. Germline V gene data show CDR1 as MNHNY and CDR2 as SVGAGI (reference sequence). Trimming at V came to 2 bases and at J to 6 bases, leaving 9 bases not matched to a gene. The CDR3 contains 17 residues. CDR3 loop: CASSYGTGVSASGELFF. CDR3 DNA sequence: TGTGCCAGCAGTTACGGGACAGGGGTCAGCGCCTCCGGGGAGCTGTTTTTT.

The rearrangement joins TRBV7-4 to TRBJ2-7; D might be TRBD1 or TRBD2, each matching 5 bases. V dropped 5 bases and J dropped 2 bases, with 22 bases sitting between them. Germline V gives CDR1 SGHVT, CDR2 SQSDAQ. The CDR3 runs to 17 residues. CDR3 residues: CASSPYRGVPDAYEQYF. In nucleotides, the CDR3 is TGTGCCAGCAGCCCATACCGAGGGGTCCCCGACGCCTACGAGCAGTACTTC.

The CDR3: CSVVSGVVTEAFF. The CDR3 DNA reads as TGCAGCGTTGTATCCGGGGTCGTGACTGAAGCTTTCTTT. This chain uses TRBV29-1 with TRBJ1-1; D is ambiguous. Germline V CDR1 and CDR2: SQVTM, ANQGSEA. The CDR3 has 13 residues. Trimming took 4 bases from V and 5 from J, leaving 14 bases between them.

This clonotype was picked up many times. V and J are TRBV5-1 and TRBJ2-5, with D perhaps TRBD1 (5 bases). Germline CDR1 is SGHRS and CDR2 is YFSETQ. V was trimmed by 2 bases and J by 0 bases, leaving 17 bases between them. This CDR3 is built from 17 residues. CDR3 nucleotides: TGCGCCAGCAGCTTCCGGACAATTTTAGATTACCAAGAGACCCAGTACTTC. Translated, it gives CASSFRTILDYQETQYF.

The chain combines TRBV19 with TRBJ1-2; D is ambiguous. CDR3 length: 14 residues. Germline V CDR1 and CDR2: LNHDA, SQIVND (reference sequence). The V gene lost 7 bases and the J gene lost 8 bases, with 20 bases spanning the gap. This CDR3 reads CASTPVSHLGGYTF. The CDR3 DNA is TGTGCCAGTACCCCGGTATCCCATCTGGGGGGCTACACCTTC.

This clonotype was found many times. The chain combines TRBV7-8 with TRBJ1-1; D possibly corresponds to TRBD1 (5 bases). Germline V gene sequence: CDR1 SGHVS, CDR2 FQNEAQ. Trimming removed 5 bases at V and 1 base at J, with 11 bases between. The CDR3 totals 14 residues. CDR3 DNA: TGTGCCAGCAGCCCCGGGACGCCGAACACTGAAGCTTTCTTT. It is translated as CASSPGTPNTEAFF.

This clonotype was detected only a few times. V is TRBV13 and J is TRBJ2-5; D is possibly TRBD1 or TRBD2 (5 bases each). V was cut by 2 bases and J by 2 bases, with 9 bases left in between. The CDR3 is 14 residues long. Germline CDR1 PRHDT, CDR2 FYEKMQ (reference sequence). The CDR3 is CASSLRGAQETQYF. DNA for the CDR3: TGTGCCAGCAGCTTAAGGGGAGCTCAAGAGACCCAGTACTTC. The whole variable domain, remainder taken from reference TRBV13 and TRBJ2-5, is AAGVIQSPRHLIKEKRETATLKCYPIPRHDTVYWYQQGPGQDPQFLISFYEKMQSDKGSIPDRFSAQQFSDYHSELNMSSLELGDSALYFCASSLRGAQETQYFGPGTRLLVL.

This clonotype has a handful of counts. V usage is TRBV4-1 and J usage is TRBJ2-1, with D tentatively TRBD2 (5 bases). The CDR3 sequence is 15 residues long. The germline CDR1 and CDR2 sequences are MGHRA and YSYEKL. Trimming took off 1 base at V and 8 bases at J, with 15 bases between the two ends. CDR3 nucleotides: TGCGCCAGCAGCCAAGCCCATCCTAGCAGCGATGAGCAGTTCTTC. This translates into CASSQAHPSSDEQFF.